These T cell receptor beta chains were read from a single sample in a study of T cells in Graves' hyperthyroidism and ophthalmopathy. TCRdb re-analysed the multiplex PCR reads in MiXCR, keeping a single row per CDR3 protein. The data hold some 350,000 distinct CDR3 sequences, with over 15% observed a single time. Sequencing was performed on blood. These TCRs come from a young woman with Graves' hyperthyroidism. CDR3s include the opening cysteine and the closing phenylalanine or tryptophan. The D gene is left open where the match is weak. Size tells how often a clone was seen (once, few, many) or the class of an expanded clone, and some rows leave it out.

>TRBV2|TRBJ2-5|many|-
CASSVGTQETQYF
TGTGCCAGCAGCGTTGGGACTCAAGAGACCCAGTACTTC
>TRBV6-2/TRBV6-3|TRBJ2-7|-|TRBD1
CASSYGRGSYEQYF
TGTGCCAGCAGTTATGGCAGGGGGTCCTACGAGCAGTACTTC
>TRBV20-1|TRBJ1-1|-|-
CSATGHMNTEAFF
TGCAGTGCTACAGGGCACATGAACACTGAAGCTTTCTTT
>TRBV7-2|TRBJ2-5|many|TRBD2
CASSFGGWETQYF
TGTGCCAGCAGCTTCGGGGGGTGGGAGACCCAGTACTTC
>TRBV19|TRBJ2-7|-|-
CASSLDRAGYREQYF
TGTGCCAGTAGTCTGGATCGGGCAGGGTATCGGGAGCAGTACTTC
>TRBV12-3/TRBV12-4|TRBJ1-1|many|-
CASRKTENTEAFF
TGTGCCAGCAGGAAAACAGAGAACACTGAAGCTTTCTTT
>TRBV7-8|TRBJ1-5|many|-
CASSLTPGPDSNQPQHF
TGTGCCAGCAGCTTGACGCCCGGGCCAGATAGCAATCAGCCCCAGCATTTT
>TRBV19|TRBJ2-2|-|-
CASSSSRELFF
TGTGCCAGTAGTTCTTCCCGGGAGCTGTTTTTT
>TRBV6-2/TRBV6-3|TRBJ2-6|medium-sized|-
CASSYDLGGLAGANVLTF
TGTGCCAGCAGTTACGATCTGGGGGGGCTGGCTGGGGCCAACGTCCTGACTTTC
>TRBV12-5|TRBJ1-1|few|-
CASGLAGVAFF
TGTGCTAGTGGTTTGGCCGGGGTGGCTTTCTTT
>TRBV28|TRBJ1-1|many|-
CASSKQGGSAEAFF
TGTGCCAGCAGCAAACAAGGGGGGTCGGCTGAAGCTTTCTTT
>TRBV7-9|TRBJ2-5|many|-
CASSLGGGSQETQYF
TGTGCCAGCAGCTTAGGCGGGGGCAGCCAAGAGACCCAGTACTTC
>TRBV6-2/TRBV6-3|TRBJ1-5|-|-
CASTNGAESNQPQHF
TGTGCCAGCACTAATGGGGCAGAAAGCAATCAGCCCCAGCATTTT
>TRBV2|TRBJ1-5|many|-
CASNVRRGQPQHF
TGTGCCAGCAATGTCCGACGGGGTCAGCCCCAGCATTTT
>TRBV27|TRBJ1-5|many|-
CASSSRQVDQPQHF
TGTGCCAGCAGTTCCCGACAGGTCGATCAGCCCCAGCATTTT
>TRBV25-1|TRBJ1-2|many|TRBD1
CASRATPGTGLFFNYGYTF
TGTGCCAGCCGAGCGACCCCCGGGACAGGATTATTTTTTAACTATGGCTACACCTTC
>TRBV9|TRBJ2-5|many|-
CASSVEGQGGGETQYF
TGTGCCAGCAGCGTAGAGGGGCAGGGAGGTGGAGAGACCCAGTACTTC
>TRBV30|TRBJ1-3|many|-
CAWRLMRNSGNTIYF
TGTGCCTGGCGACTTATGCGGAACTCTGGAAACACCATATATTTT
>TRBV5-1|TRBJ2-2|many|-
CASSLGGTNTGELFF
TGCGCCAGCAGCTTAGGGGGGACGAACACCGGGGAGCTGTTTTTT
>TRBV2|TRBJ1-2|many|-
CASSGRTDYYGYTF
TGTGCCAGCAGCGGTAGGACAGACTACTATGGCTACACCTTC
>TRBV6-5|TRBJ1-1|many|-
CASFLGGEAFF
TGTGCCAGTTTCCTAGGTGGTGAAGCTTTCTTT
>TRBV11-1|TRBJ2-5|many|-
CASTHQTYQETQYF
TGTGCCAGCACCCATCAGACGTACCAAGAGACCCAGTACTTC
>TRBV5-5|TRBJ2-5|once|-
CASSPLQRGETQYF
TGTGCCAGCAGCCCGTTACAGAGGGGAGAGACCCAGTACTTC
>TRBV4-1|TRBJ1-1|-|TRBD1
CASSLGQGALDTEAFF
TGCGCCAGCAGCTTAGGACAGGGGGCCTTAGACACTGAAGCTTTCTTT
>TRBV2|TRBJ1-2|many|-
CASRSPVRGYGYTF
TGTGCCAGCAGGTCCCCCGTGAGGGGCTATGGCTACACCTTC
>TRBV18|TRBJ1-6|few|-
CASSFDLGSPLHF
TGTGCCAGCTCATTCGATCTGGGCTCACCCCTCCACTTT
>TRBV19|TRBJ1-1|few|-
CASSMRGFMNTEAFF
TGTGCCAGTAGTATGCGGGGATTTATGAACACTGAAGCTTTCTTT
>TRBV29-1|TRBJ2-7|many|-
CSVLTPLGDEQYF
TGCAGCGTGTTGACTCCGCTGGGGGACGAGCAGTACTTC
>TRBV12-5|TRBJ2-2|many|TRBD2
CASGLRGDTGELFF
TGTGCTAGTGGTTTACGGGGGGACACCGGGGAGCTGTTTTTT
>TRBV6-1|TRBJ1-3|many|-
CASKRRPGPGNTIYF
TGTGCCAGCAAAAGAAGGCCCGGCCCTGGAAACACCATATATTTT
>TRBV6-1|TRBJ2-2|-|TRBD2
CASRPPGLLTGELFF
TGTGCCAGCAGACCCCCGGGACTATTAACCGGGGAGCTGTTTTTT
>TRBV28|TRBJ2-7|many|-
CASRRETIYEQYF
TGTGCCAGCAGAAGGGAAACGATCTACGAGCAGTACTTC
>TRBV18|TRBJ1-2|many|-
CASSPQIYGYTF
TGTGCCAGCTCACCACAGATCTATGGCTACACCTTC
>TRBV30|TRBJ2-2|-|TRBD2
CAWSQWGGTGELFF
TGTGCCTGGAGCCAATGGGGGGGCACCGGGGAGCTGTTTTTT
>TRBV18|TRBJ2-7|-|TRBD1
CASSPRDRVLFNVYEQYF
TGTGCCAGCTCACCACGGGACAGGGTACTGTTTAATGTCTACGAGCAGTACTTC
>TRBV20-1|TRBJ2-2|-|-
CSAQSLQRVNTGELFF
TGCAGTGCTCAAAGTCTCCAGCGGGTGAACACCGGGGAGCTGTTTTTT
>TRBV3-1|TRBJ2-2|-|-
CASSLFGGANTGELFF
TGTGCCAGCAGTCTTTTCGGCGGGGCGAACACCGGGGAGCTGTTTTTT
>TRBV3-1|TRBJ2-1|-|-
CASSQGRRPDEQFF
TGTGCCAGCAGCCAAGGGAGGAGGCCGGATGAGCAGTTCTTC
>TRBV28|TRBJ2-7|-|-
CASSSETGSYEQYF
TGTGCCAGCAGTTCTGAGACAGGATCCTACGAGCAGTACTTC
>TRBV24-1|TRBJ2-5|many|TRBD2
CATSDLTGGQETQYF
TGTGCCACCAGTGATTTGACGGGAGGGCAAGAGACCCAGTACTTC
>TRBV25-1|TRBJ1-5|few|-
CASSVHGGYQPQHF
TGTGCCAGCAGTGTACACGGGGGCTATCAGCCCCAGCATTTT
>TRBV12-3/TRBV12-4|TRBJ1-1|-|-
CASIVLEAGTEAFF
TGTGCCAGCATCGTACTGGAGGCAGGCACTGAAGCTTTCTTT
>TRBV5-1|TRBJ1-5|many|-
CASSFTSNQPQHF
TGCGCCAGCAGCTTTACTAGCAATCAGCCCCAGCATTTT
>TRBV20-1|TRBJ2-7|-|TRBD1
CSARDGTAYEQYF
TGCAGTGCTAGAGACGGGACAGCCTACGAGCAGTACTTC
>TRBV6-5|TRBJ1-1|-|-
CASSYAARNTEAFF
TGTGCCAGCAGTTACGCGGCAAGGAACACTGAAGCTTTCTTT
>TRBV6-1|TRBJ2-4|many|-
CASRLGGQAKNIQYF
TGTGCCAGCCGGCTCGGGGGGCAGGCCAAAAACATTCAGTACTTC
>TRBV18|TRBJ2-7|many|TRBD1
CASPRDRLNEQYF
TGTGCCAGCCCCCGGGACAGGCTGAACGAGCAGTACTTC
>TRBV25-1|TRBJ2-7|-|TRBD2
CASSESAGGSYEQYF
TGTGCCAGCAGTGAATCCGCGGGGGGTAGCTACGAGCAGTACTTC
>TRBV2|TRBJ2-2|-|TRBD2
CASSVPSGGTTGELFF
TGTGCCAGCAGTGTTCCTAGCGGGGGGACCACCGGGGAGCTGTTTTTT
>TRBV7-9|TRBJ2-7|many|-
CASSLIRGLYEQYF
TGTGCCAGCAGCTTAATACGGGGACTCTACGAGCAGTACTTC
>TRBV6-5|TRBJ1-2|few|-
CASSYLRQEDGYTF
TGTGCCAGCAGTTACCTTAGACAGGAAGACGGCTACACCTTC
>TRBV13|TRBJ1-1|many|-
CASSLDITEAFF
TGTGCCAGCAGCTTAGATATCACTGAAGCTTTCTTT
>TRBV6-5|TRBJ1-1|many|-
CASSYSRAASTEAFF
TGTGCCAGCAGTTACTCTCGGGCAGCGAGCACTGAAGCTTTCTTT
>TRBV2|TRBJ1-5|many|-
CASCLQVNQPQHF
TGTGCCAGCTGCTTACAGGTCAATCAGCCCCAGCATTTT